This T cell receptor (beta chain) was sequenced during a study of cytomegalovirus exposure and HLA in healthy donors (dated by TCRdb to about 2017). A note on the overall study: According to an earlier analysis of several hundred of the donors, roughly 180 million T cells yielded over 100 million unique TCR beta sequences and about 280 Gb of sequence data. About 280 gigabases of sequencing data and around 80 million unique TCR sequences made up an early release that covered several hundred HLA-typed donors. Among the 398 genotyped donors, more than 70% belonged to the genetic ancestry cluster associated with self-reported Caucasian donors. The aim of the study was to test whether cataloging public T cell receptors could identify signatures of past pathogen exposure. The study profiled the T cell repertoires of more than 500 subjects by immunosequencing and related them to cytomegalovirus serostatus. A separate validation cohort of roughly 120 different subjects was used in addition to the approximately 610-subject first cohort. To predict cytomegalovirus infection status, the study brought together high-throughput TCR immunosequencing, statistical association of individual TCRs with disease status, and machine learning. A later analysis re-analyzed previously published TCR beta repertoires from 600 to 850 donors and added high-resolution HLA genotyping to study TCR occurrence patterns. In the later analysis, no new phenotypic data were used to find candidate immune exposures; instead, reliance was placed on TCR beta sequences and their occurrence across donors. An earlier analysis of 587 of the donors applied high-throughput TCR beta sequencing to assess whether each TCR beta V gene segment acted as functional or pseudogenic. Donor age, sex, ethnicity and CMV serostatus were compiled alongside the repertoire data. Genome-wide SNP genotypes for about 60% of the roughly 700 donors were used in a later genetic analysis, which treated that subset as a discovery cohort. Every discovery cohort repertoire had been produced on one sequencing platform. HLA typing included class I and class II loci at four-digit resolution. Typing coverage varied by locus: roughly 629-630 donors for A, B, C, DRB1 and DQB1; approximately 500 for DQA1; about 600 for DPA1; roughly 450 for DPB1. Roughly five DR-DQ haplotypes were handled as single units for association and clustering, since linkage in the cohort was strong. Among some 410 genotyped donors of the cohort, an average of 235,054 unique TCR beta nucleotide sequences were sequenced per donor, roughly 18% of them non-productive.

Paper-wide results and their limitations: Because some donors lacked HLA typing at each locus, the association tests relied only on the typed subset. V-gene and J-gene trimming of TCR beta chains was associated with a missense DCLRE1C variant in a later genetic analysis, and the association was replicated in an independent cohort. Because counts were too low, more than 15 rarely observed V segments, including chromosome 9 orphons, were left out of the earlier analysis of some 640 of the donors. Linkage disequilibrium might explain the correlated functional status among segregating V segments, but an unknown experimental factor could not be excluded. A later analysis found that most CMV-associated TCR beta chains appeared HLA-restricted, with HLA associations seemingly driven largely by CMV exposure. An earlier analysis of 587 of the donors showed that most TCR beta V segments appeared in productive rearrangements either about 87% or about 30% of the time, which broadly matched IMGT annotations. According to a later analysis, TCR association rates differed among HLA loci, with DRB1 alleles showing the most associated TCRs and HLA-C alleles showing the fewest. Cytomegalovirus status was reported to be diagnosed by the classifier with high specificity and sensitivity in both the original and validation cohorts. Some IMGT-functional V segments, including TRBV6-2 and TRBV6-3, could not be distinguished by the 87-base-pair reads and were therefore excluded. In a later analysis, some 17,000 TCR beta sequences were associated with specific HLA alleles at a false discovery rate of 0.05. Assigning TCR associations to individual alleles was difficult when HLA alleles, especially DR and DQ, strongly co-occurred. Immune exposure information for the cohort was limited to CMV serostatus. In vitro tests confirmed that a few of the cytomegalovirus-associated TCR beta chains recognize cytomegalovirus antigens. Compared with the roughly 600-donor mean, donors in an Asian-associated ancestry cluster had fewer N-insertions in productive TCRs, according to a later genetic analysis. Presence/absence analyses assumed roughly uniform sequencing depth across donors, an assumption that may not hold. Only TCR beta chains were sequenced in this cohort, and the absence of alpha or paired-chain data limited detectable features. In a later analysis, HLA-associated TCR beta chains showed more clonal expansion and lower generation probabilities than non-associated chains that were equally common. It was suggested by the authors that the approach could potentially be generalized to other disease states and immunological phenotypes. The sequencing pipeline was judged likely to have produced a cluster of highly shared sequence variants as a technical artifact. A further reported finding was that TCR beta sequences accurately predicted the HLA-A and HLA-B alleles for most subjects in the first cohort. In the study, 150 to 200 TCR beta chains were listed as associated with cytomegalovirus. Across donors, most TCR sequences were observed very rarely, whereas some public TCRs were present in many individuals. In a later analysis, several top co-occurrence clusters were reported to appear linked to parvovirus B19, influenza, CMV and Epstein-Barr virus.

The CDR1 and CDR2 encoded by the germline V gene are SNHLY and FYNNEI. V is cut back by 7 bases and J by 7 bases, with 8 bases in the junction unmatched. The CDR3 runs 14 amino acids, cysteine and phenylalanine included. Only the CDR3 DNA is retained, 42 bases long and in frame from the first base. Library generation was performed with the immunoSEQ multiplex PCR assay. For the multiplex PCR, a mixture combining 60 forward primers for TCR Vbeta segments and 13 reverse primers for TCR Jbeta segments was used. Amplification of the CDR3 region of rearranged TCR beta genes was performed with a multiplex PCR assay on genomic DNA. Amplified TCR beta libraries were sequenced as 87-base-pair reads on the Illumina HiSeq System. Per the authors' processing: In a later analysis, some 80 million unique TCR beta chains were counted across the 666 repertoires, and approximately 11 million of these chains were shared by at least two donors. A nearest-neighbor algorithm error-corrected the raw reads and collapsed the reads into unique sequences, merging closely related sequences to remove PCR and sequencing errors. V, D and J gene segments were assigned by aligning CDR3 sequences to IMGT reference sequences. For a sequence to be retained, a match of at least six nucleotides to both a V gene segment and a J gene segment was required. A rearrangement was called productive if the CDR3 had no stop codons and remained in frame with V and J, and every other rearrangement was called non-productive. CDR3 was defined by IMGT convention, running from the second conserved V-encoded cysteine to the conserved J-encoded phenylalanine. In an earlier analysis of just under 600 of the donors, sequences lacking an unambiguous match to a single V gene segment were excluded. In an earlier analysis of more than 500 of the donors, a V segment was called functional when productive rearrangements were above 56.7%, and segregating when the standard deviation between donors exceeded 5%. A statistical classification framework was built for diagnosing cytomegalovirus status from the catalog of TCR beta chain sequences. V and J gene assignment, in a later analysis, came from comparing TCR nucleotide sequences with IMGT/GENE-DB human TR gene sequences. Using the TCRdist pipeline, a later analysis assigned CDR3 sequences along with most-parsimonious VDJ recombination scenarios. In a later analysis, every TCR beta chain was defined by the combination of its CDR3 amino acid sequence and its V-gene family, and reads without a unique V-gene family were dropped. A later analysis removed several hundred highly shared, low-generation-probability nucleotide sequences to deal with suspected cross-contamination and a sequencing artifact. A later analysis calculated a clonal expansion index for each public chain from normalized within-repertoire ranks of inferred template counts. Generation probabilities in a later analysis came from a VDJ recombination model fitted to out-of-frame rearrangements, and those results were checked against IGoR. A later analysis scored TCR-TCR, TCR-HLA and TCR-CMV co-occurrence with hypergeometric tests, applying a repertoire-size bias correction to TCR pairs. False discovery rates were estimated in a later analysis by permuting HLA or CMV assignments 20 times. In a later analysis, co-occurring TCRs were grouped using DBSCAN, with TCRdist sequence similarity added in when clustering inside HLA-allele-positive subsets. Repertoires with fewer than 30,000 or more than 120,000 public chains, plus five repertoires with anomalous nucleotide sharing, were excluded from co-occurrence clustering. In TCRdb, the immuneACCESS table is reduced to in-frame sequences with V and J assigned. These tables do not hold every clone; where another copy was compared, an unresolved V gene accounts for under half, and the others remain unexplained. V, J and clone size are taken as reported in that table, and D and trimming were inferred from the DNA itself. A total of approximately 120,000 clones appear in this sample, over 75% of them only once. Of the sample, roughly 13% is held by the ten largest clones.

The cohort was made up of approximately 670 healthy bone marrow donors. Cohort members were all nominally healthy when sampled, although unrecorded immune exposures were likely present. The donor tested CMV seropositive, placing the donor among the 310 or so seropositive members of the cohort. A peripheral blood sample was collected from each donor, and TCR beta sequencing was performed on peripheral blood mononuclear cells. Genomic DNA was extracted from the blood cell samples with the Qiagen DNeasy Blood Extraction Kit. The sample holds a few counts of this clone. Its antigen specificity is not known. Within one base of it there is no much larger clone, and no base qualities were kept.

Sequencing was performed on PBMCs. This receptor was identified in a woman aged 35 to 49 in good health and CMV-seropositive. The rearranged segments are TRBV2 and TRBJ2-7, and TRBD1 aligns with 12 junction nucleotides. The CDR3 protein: CASIRRDRGREQYF. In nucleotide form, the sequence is TGTGCCAGCATTAGGCGGGACAGGGGGCGGGAGCAGTACTTC.